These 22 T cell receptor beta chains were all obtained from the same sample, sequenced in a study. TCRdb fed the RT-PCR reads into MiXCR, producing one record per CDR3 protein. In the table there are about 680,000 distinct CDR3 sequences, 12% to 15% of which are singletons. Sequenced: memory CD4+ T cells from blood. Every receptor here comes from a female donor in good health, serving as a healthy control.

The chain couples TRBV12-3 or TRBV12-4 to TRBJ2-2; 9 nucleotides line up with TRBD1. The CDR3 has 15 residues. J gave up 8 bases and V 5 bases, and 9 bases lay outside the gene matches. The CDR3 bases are TGTGCCAGCAGTCACAGGGGGCGAGGATTAGGGGAGCTGTTTTTT. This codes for CASSHRGRGLGELFF.

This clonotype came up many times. CDR3 loop: CSGRTGVDEQYF. The CDR3 nucleotides are TGCAGCGGGAGGACGGGAGTCGACGAGCAGTACTTC. The V gene is TRBV29-1, the J gene TRBJ2-7; TRBD2 might be the D (6 bases). The germline gives CDR1 SQVTM, CDR2 ANQGSEA. The CDR3 is 12 residues long. Trimming stripped 7 bases from V and 5 bases from J, with 15 bases between.

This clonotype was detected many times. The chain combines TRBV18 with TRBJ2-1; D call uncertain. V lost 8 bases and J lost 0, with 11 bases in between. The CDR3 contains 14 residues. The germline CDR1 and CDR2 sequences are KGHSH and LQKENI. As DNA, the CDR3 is TGTGCCAGCAGCCCAACGAGCTCCTACAATGAGCAGTTCTTC. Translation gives CASSPTSSYNEQFF.

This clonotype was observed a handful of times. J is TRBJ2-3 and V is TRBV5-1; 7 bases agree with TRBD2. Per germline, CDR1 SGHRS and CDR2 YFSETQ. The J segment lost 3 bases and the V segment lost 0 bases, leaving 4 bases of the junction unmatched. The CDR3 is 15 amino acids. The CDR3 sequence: CASSLDTRETDTQYF. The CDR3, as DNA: TGCGCCAGCAGCTTGGATACGCGGGAGACAGATACGCAGTATTTT.

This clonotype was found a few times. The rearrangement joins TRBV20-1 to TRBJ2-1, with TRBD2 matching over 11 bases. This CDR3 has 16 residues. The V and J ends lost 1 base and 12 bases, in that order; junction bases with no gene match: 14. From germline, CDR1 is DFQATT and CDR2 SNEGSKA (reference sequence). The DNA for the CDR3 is TGCAGTGCTAGAGCCACACCGGGACTAGCGGTCACCGGGCAGTTCTTC. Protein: CSARATPGLAVTGQFF.

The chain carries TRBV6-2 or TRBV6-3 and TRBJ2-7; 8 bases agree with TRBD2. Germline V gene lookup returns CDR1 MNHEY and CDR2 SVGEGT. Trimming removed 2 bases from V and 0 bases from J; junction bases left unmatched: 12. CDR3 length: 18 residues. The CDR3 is CASSYPSASGLSSYEQYF. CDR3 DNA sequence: TGTGCCAGCAGTTACCCCTCCGCTAGCGGGCTTAGCTCCTACGAGCAGTACTTC.

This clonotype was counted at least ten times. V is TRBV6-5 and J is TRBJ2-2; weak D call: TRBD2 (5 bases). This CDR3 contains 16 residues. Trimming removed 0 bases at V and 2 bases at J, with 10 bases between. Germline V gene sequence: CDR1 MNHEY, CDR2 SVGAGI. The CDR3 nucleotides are TGTGCCAGCAGTTACTCAGCAGCGGCCAACACCGGGGAGCTGTTTTTT. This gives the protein CASSYSAAANTGELFF.

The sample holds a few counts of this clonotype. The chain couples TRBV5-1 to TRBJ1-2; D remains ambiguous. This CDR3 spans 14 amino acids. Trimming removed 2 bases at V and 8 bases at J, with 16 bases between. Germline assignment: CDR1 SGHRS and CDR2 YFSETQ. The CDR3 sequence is CASSFDGSPHGYTF. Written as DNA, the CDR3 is TGCGCCAGCAGCTTTGACGGCTCCCCCCACGGCTACACCTTC. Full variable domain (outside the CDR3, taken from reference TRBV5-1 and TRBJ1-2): KAGVTQTPRYLIKTRGQQVTLSCSPISGHRSVSWYQQTPGQGLQFLFEYFSETQRNKGNFPGRFSGRQFSNSRSEMNVSTLELGDSALYLCASSFDGSPHGYTFGSGTRLTVV.

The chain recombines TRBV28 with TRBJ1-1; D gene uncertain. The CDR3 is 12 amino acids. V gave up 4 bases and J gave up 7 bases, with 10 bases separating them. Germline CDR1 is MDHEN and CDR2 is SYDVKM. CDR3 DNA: TGTGCCAGCAGTTCCAGCCTGGTTGAAGCTTTCTTT. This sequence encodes CASSSSLVEAFF.

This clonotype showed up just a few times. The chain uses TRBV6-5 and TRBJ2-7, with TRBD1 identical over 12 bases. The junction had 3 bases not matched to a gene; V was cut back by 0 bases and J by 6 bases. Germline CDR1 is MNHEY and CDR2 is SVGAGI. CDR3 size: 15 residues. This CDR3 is CASSYSGQGAAEQYF. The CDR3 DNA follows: TGTGCCAGCAGTTACTCGGGACAGGGGGCTGCCGAGCAGTACTTC.

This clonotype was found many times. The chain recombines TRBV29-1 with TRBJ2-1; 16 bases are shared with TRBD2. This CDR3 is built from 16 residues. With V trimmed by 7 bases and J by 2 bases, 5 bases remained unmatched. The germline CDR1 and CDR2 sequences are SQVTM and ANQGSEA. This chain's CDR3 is CSAGLAGGPAYNEQFF. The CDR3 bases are TGCAGCGCGGGACTAGCGGGAGGGCCAGCCTACAATGAGCAGTTCTTC.

The chain's CDR3 is CASSFNRLSDEQYF. The CDR3 nucleotides are TGTGCCAGCAGCTTTAACAGACTATCCGACGAGCAGTACTTC. This chain links TRBV13 with TRBJ2-7; possible D gene TRBD2, 5 bases. CDR1 and CDR2 (germline): PRHDT, FYEKMQ (reference sequence). This CDR3 comprises 14 residues. The V and J ends lost 3 bases and 5 bases respectively, with 14 bases between them.

The CDR3 coding sequence is TGTGCCAGCAGCGTAAGGGGGGGACTAGCGGGAGGGACGGGCCCCTACGAGCAGTACTTC. Translation gives CASSVRGGLAGGTGPYEQYF. V gene TRBV9 combines with J gene TRBJ2-7; 16 bases agree with TRBD2. Trimming removed 1 base from V and 2 bases from J; junction bases left unmatched: 12. The CDR3 sequence is 20 residues long. The germline V gene encodes CDR1 SGDLS and CDR2 YYNGEE. The full variable domain, its missing parts supplied by reference TRBV9 and TRBJ2-7, is DSGVTQTPKHLITATGQRVTLRCSPRSGDLSVYWYQQSLDQGLQFLIQYYNGEERAKGNILERFSAQQFPDLHSELNLSSLELGDSALYFCASSVRGGLAGGTGPYEQYFGPGTRLTVT.

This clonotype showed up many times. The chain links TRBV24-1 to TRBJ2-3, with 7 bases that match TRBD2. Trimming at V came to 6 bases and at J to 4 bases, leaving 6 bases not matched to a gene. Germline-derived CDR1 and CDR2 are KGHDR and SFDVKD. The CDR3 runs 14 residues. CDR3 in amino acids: CATSWRGIADTQYF. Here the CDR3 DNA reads TGTGCCACCAGTTGGCGGGGGATCGCAGATACGCAGTATTTT.

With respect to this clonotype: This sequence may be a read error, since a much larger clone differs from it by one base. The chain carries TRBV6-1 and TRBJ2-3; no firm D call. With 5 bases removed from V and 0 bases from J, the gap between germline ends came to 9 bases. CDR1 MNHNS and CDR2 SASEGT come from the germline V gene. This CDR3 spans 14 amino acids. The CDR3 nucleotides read TGTGCCAGCAGTTGGACGACTAGCACAGATACGCAGTATTTT. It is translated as CASSWTTSTDTQYF.

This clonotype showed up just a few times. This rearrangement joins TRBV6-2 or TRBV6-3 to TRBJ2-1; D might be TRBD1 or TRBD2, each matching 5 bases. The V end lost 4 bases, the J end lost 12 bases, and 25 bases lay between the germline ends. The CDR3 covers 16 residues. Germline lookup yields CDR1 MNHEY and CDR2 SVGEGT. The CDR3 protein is CASSSPARDPSRRQFF. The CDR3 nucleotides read TGTGCCAGCAGTTCCCCGGCGAGGGACCCGTCAAGGAGGCAGTTCTTC.

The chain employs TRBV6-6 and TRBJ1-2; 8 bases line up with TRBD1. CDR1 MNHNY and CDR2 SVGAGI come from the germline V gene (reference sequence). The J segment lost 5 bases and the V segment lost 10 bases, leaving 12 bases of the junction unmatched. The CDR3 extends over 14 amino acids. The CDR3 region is CATDDRGGGYGYTF. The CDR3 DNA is TGTGCCACCGACGACAGGGGAGGGGGGTATGGCTACACCTTC.

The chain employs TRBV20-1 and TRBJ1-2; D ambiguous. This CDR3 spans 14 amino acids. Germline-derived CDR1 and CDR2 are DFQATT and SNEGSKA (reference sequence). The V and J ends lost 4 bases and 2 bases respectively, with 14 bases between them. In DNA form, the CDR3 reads TGCAGTGCTAATAAAGCAAATTCAAACTATGGCTACACCTTC. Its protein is CSANKANSNYGYTF.

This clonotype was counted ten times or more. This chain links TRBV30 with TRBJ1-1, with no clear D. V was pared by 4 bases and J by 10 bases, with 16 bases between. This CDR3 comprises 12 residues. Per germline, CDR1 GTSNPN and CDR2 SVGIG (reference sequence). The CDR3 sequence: CAWTRGRGIAFF. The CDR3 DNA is TGTGCCTGGACCAGAGGGCGCGGTATAGCTTTCTTT.

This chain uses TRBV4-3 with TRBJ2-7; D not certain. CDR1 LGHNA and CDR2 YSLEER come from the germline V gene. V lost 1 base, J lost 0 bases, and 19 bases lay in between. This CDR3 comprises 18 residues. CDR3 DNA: TGCGCCAGCAGCCAAGCCCCTTCTGTTGCGGAGTTCTCCTACGAGCAGTACTTC. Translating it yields CASSQAPSVAEFSYEQYF.

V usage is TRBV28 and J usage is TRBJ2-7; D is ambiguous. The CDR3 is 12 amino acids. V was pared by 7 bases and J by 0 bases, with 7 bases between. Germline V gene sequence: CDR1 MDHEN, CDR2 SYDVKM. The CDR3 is CASTQSSYEQYF. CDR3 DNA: TGTGCCAGCACCCAGAGCTCCTACGAGCAGTACTTC.

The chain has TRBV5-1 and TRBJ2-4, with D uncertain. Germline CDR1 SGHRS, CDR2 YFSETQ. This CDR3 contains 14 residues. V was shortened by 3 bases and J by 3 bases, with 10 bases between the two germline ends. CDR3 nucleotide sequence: TGCGCCAGCAGCTCCTCAGCAAGCAAAAACATTCAGTACTTC. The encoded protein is CASSSSASKNIQYF.